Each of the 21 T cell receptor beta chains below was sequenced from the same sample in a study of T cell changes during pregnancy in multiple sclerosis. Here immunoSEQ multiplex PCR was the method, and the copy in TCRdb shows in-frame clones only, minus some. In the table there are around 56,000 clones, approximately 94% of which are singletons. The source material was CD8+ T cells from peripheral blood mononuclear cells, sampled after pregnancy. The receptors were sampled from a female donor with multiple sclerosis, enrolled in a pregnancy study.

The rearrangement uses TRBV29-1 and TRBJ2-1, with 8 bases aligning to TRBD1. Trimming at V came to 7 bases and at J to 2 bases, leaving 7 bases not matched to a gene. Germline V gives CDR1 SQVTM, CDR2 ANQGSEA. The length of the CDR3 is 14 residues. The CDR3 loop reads CSGETGDTYNEQFF. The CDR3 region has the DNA TGCAGCGGGGAGACAGGGGACACCTACAATGAGCAGTTCTTC.

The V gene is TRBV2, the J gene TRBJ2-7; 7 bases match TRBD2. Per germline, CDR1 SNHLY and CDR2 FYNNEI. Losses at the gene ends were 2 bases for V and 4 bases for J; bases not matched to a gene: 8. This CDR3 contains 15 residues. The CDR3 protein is CASSEMAGARYEQYF. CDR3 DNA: TGTGCCAGCAGTGAAATGGCGGGAGCACGGTACGAGCAGTACTTC.

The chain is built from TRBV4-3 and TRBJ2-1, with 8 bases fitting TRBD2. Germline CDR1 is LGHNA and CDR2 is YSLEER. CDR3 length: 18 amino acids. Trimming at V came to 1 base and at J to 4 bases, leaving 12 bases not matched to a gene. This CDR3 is CASSQGAKAGAGYNEQFF. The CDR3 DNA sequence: TGCGCCAGCAGCCAAGGCGCCAAAGCGGGAGCTGGATACAATGAGCAGTTCTTC.

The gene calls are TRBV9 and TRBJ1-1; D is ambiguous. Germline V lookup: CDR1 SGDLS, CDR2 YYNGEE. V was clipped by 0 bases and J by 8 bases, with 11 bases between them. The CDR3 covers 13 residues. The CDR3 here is CASSVERAGEAFF. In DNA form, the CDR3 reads TGTGCCAGCAGCGTAGAGCGGGCGGGCGAAGCTTTCTTT.

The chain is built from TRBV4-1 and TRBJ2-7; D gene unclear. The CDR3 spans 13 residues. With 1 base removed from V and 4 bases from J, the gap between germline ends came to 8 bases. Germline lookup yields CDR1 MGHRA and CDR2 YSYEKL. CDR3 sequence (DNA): TGCGCCAGCAGCCAAGCGCCGACTTACGAGCAGTACTTC. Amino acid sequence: CASSQAPTYEQYF.

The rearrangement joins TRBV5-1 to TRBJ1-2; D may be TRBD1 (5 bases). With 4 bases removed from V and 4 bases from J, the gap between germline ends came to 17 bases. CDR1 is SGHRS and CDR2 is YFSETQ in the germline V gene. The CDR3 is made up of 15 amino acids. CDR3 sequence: CASSPSFDRTYGYTF. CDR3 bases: TGCGCCAGCAGCCCCTCCTTCGACAGAACCTATGGCTACACCTTC.

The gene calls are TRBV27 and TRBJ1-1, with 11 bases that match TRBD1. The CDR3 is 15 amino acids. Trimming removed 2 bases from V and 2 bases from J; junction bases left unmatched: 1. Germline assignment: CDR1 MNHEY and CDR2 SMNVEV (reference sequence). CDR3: CASSLGTGGNTEAFF. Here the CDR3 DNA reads TGTGCCAGCAGTTTAGGGACAGGGGGTAACACTGAAGCTTTCTTT.

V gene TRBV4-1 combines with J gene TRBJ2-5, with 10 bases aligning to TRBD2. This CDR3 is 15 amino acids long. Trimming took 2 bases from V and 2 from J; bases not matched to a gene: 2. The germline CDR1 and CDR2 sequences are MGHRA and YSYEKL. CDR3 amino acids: CASSQSGGGQETQYF. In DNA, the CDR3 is TGCGCCAGCAGCCAAAGCGGGGGGGGGCAAGAGACCCAGTACTTC.

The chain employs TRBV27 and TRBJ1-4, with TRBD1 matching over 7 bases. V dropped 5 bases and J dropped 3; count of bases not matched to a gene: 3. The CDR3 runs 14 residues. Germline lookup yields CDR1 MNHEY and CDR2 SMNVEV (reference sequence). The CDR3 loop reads CASSRQGANEKLFF. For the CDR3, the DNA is TGTGCCAGCAGTAGACAGGGCGCTAATGAAAAACTGTTTTTT.

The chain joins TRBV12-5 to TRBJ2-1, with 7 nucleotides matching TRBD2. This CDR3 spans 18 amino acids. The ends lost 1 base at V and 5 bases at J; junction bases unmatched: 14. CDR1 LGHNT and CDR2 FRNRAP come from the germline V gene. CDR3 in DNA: TGTGCTAGTGGTTTGGGGGTTTGGGGTCTAGCGGATGACAATGAGCAGTTCTTC. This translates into CASGLGVWGLADDNEQFF.

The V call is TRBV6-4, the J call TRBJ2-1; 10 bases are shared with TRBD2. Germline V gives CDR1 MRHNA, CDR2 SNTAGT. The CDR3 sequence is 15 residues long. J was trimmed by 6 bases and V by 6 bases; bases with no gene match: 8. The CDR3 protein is CASSRLAGASNEQFF. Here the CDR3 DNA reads TGTGCCAGCAGCAGGCTAGCGGGAGCCTCCAATGAGCAGTTCTTC.

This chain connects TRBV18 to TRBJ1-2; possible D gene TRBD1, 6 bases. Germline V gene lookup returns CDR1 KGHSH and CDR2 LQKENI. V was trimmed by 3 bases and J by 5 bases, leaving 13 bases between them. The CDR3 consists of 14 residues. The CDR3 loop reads CASSPTDRSYGYTF. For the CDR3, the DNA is TGTGCCAGCTCACCGACGGACAGATCGTATGGCTACACCTTC.

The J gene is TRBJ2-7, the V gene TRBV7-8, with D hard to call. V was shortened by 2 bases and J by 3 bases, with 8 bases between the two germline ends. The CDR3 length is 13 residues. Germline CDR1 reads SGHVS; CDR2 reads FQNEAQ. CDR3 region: CASSLFNSYEQYF. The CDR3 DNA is TGTGCCAGCAGCTTATTCAACAGCTACGAGCAGTACTTC.

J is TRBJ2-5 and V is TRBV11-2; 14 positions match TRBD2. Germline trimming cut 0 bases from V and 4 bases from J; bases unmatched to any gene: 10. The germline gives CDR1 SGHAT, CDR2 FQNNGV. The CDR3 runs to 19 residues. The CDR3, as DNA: TGTGCCAGCAGCTTAGATGCGGGACTAGCGGGAGTGAGGGGAGAGACCCAGTACTTC. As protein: CASSLDAGLAGVRGETQYF.

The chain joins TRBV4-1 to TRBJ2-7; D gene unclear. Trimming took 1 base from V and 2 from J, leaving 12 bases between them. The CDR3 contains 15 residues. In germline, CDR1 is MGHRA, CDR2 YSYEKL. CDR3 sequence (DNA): TGCGCCAGCAGCCAAGGAGTCGAGGCCGCCTACGAGCAGTACTTC. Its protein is CASSQGVEAAYEQYF.

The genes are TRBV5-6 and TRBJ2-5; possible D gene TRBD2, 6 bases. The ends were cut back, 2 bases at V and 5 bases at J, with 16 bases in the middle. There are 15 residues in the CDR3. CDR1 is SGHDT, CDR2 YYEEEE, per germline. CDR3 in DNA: TGTGCCAGCAGCTTAAGGAGGGAAGGGATCGAGACCCAGTACTTC. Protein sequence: CASSLRREGIETQYF.

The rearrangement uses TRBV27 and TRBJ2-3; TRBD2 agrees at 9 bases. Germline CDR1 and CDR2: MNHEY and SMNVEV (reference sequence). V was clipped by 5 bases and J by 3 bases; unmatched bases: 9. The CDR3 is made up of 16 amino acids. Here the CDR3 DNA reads TGTGCCAGCAGTCGAAAAAGCGGGAGGTTAACAGATACGCAGTATTTT. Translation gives CASSRKSGRLTDTQYF.

CDR3 protein: CASSLGGASAYEQYF. CDR3 DNA: TGTGCCAGCAGCTTAGGCGGTGCCTCCGCCTACGAGCAGTACTTC. The chain employs TRBV7-2 and TRBJ2-7; D is ambiguous. The length of the CDR3 is 15 residues. Germline V gene sequence: CDR1 SGHTA, CDR2 FQGNSA. With 1 base removed from V and 2 bases from J, the gap between germline ends came to 12 bases.

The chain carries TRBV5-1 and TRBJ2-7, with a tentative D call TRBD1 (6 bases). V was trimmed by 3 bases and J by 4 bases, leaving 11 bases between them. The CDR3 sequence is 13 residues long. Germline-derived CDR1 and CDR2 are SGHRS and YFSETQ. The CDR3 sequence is CASSWEQGYEQYF. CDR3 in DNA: TGCGCCAGCAGCTGGGAACAGGGTTACGAGCAGTACTTC.

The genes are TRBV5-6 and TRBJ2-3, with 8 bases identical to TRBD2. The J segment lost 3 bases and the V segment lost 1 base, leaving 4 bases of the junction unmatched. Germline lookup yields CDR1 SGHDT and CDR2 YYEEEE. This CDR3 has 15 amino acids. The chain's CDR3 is CASSLREGGTDTQYF. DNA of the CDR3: TGTGCCAGCAGCTTGCGGGAGGGTGGGACAGATACGCAGTATTTT. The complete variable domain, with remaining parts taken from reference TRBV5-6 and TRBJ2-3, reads DAGVTQSPTHLIKTRGQQVTLRCSPKSGHDTVSWYQQALGQGPQFIFQYYEEEERQRGNFPDRFSGHQFPNYSSELNVNALLLGDSALYLCASSLREGGTDTQYFGPGTRLTVL.

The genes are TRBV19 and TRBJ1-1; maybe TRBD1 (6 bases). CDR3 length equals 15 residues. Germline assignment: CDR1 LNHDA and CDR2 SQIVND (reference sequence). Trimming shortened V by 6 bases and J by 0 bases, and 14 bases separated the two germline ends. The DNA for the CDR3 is TGTGCCAGTAGGGCTTTTTGGGGGCTGAACACTGAAGCTTTCTTT. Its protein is CASRAFWGLNTEAFF.